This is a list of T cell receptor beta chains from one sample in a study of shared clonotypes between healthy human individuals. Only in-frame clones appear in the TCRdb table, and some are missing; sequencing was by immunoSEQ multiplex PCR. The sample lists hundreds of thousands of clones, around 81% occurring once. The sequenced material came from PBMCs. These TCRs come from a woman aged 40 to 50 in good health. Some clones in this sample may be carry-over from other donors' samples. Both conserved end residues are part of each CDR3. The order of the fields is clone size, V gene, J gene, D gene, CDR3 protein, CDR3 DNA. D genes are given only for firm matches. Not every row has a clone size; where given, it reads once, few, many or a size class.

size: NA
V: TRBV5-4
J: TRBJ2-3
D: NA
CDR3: CASSSKGADTQYF
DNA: TGTGCCAGCAGCTCTAAGGGCGCAGATACGCAGTATTTT

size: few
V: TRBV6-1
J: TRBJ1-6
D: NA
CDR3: CASSAGTLRFHF
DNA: TGTGCCAGCAGTGCTGGGACACTCCGGTTCCACTTT

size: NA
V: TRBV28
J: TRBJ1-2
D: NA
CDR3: CASSLEASGYGYTF
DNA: TGTGCCAGCAGTTTAGAGGCGTCAGGCTATGGCTACACCTTC

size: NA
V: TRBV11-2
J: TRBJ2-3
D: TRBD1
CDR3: CASSFMTGADTQYF
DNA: TGTGCCAGCAGCTTCATGACAGGGGCAGATACGCAGTATTTT

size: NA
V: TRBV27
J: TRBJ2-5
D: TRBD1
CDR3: CASSYRGEETQYF
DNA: TGTGCCAGCAGCTACAGGGGGGAAGAGACCCAGTACTTC

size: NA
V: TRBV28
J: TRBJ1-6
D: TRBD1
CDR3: CASSLQGAVSPLHF
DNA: TGTGCCAGCAGCTTACAGGGGGCTGTGTCACCCCTCCACTTT

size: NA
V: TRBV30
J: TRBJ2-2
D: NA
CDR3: CAWSVRRPNTGELFF
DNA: TGTGCCTGGAGTGTACGGCGGCCGAACACCGGGGAGCTGTTTTTT

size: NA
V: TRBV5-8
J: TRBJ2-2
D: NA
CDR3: CASSHGHGNTPGELFF
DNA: TGTGCCAGCAGCCATGGACACGGAAACACCCCCGGGGAGCTGTTTTTT

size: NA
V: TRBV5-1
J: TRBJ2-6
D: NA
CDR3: CASSLWGGDSSGANVLTF
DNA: TGCGCCAGCAGCTTGTGGGGAGGGGACAGCTCTGGGGCCAACGTCCTGACTTTC

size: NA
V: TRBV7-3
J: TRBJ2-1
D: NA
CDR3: CASSPASLYNEQFF
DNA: TGTGCCAGCAGCCCAGCCAGCTTGTACAATGAGCAGTTCTTC

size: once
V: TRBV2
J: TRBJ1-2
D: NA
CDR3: CASSRQLTERRGYTF
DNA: TGTGCCAGCAGTCGTCAACTCACCGAACGAAGGGGCTACACCTTC

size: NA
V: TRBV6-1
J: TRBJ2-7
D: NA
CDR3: CASSWAPRDEQYF
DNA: TGTGCCAGCAGTTGGGCCCCGAGGGACGAGCAGTACTTC

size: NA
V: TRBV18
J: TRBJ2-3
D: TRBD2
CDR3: CASTSGGSTDTQYF
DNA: TGTGCCAGCACTAGCGGGGGCAGCACAGATACGCAGTATTTT

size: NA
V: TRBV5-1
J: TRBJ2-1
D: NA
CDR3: CASSLALASEQFF
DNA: TGCGCCAGCAGCTTGGCTTTAGCTAGTGAGCAGTTCTTC

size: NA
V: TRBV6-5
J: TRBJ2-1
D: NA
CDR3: CASSVDYSYNEQFF
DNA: TGTGCCAGCAGTGTAGACTACTCCTACAATGAGCAGTTCTTC

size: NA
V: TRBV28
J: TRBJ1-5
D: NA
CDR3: CASSLGFSNQPQHF
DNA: TGTGCCAGCAGTTTGGGGTTTAGCAATCAGCCCCAGCATTTT

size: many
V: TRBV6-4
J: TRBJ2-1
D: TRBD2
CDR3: CASSRTSGHNEQFF
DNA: TGTGCCAGCAGCCGGACTAGCGGACACAATGAGCAGTTCTTC

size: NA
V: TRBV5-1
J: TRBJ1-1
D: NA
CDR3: CASSLVWAGIDTEAFF
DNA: TGCGCCAGCAGCTTGGTTTGGGCAGGGATTGATACTGAAGCTTTCTTT

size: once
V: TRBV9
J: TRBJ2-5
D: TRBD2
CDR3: CASSVDIGGQETQYF
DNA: TGTGCCAGCAGCGTAGATATCGGGGGGCAAGAGACCCAGTACTTC

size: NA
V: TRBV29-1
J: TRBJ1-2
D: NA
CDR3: CSVGVGGYTF
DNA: TGCAGCGTTGGGGTGGGTGGCTACACCTTC

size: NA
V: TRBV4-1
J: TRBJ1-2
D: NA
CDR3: CASSQESQVLGYTF
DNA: TGCGCCAGCAGCCAAGAAAGCCAGGTCTTAGGCTACACCTTC

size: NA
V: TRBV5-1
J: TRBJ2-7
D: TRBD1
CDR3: CASSGQARSYEQYF
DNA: TGCGCCAGCAGTGGACAGGCGAGATCCTACGAGCAGTACTTC

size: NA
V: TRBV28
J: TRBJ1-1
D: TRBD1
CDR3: CASSPRDRDLPEAFF
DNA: TGTGCCAGCAGCCCTCGGGACAGGGACCTCCCTGAAGCTTTCTTT

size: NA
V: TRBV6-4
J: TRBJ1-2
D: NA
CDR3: CASSDHPLNNYGYTF
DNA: TGTGCCAGCAGTGACCACCCGCTTAACAACTATGGCTACACCTTC

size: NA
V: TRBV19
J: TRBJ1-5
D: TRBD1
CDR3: CASSLPPRDRQASNQPQHF
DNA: TGTGCCAGTAGTCTCCCCCCCCGGGACAGACAAGCTAGCAATCAGCCCCAGCATTTT

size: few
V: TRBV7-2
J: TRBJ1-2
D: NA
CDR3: CASSLARQENYGYTF
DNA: TGTGCCAGCAGCTTAGCGAGACAGGAAAACTATGGCTACACCTTC

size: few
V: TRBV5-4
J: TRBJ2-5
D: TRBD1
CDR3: CASSLGTGPPFETQYF
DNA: TGTGCCAGCAGCTTGGGGACAGGGCCTCCCTTTGAGACCCAGTACTTC

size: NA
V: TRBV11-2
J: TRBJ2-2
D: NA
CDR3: CASITVGVFTGELFF
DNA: TGTGCCAGCATCACAGTGGGTGTTTTTACCGGGGAGCTGTTTTTT

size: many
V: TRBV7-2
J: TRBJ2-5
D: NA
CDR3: CASSLGSSIEETQYF
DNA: TGTGCCAGCAGCTTAGGCTCTAGCATAGAAGAGACCCAGTACTTC

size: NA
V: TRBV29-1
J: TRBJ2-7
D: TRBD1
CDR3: CSVGTGNEQYF
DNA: TGCAGCGTTGGGACAGGGAATGAGCAGTACTTC

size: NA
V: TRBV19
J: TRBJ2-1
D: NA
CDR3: CASSRGLEQFF
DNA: TGTGCCAGTAGTAGGGGGCTTGAGCAGTTCTTC

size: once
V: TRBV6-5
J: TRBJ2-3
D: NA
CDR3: CASSANNRGTDTQYF
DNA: TGTGCCAGCAGTGCTAACAACAGGGGCACAGATACGCAGTATTTT

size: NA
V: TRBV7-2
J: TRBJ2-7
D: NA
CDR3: CASSSRTTSSTYEQYF
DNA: TGTGCCAGCAGCTCGAGGACTACATCTTCGACCTACGAGCAGTACTTC

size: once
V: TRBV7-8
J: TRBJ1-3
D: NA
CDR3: CASSLGWNTIYF
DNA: TGTGCCAGCAGCTTAGGATGGAACACCATATATTTT

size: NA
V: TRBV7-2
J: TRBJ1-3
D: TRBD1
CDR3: CASSRQRQGAGGNTIYF
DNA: TGTGCCAGCAGCCGACAAAGACAGGGGGCGGGTGGAAACACCATATATTTT